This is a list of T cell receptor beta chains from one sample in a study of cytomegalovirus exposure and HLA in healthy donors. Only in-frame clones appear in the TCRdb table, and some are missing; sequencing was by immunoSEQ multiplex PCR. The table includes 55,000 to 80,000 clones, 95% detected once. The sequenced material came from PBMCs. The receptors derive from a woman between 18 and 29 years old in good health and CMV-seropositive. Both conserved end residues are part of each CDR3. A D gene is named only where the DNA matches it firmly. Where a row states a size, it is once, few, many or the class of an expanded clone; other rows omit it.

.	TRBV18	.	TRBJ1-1	TGTGCCAGCTCGACCAGGGCGAACACTGAAGCTTTCTTT	CASSTRANTEAFF
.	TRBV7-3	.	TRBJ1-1	TGTGCCAGCAGCCCCCGGGGAGGGACTAACACTGAAGCTTTCTTT	CASSPRGGTNTEAFF
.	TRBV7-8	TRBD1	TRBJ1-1	TGTGCCAGCAGTTTACAGGGGGCGAAGGAAGCTTTCTTT	CASSLQGAKEAFF
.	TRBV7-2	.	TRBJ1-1	TGTGCCAGCAGCTTGGCCCACACTGAAGCTTTCTTT	CASSLAHTEAFF
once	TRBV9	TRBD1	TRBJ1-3	TGTGCCAGCAGCGTAGCTTCGGGACAGAGTTTCTCTGGAAACACCATATATTTT	CASSVASGQSFSGNTIYF
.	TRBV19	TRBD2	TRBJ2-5	TGTGCCAGTAGTACTAGGACTAGCGGACTCCAGAAGACCCAGTACTTC	CASSTRTSGLQKTQYF
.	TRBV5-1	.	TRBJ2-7	TGCGCCAGCAAGAGCACCTACGAGCAGTACTTC	CASKSTYEQYF
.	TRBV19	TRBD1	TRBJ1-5	TGTGCCAGTAGCCCCCCGGACAGGCTCAATCAGCCCCAGCATTTT	CASSPPDRLNQPQHF
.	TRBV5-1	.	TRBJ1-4	TGCGCCAGCAGCTTGGAAGCGGGGGCGCACGAAAAACTGTTTTTT	CASSLEAGAHEKLFF
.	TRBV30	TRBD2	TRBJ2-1	TGTGCCTGGAGTGGGATAGCGGGAGGAACTGAGCAGTTCTTC	CAWSGIAGGTEQFF
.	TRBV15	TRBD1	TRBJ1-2	TGTGCCACCAGCAGCGACAGGGCTGGCTATGGCTACACCTTC	CATSSDRAGYGYTF
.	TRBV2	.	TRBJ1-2	TGTGCCAGCAGTGACAGGCCTAACTATGGCTACACCTTC	CASSDRPNYGYTF
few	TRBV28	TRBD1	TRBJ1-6	TGTGCCAGCAGTTTTGGCAGGGGGCAATACTCACCCCTCCACTTT	CASSFGRGQYSPLHF
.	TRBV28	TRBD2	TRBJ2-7	TGTGCCAGCAGTTCGGCGCTAGCGGGAACCTACGAGCAGTACTTC	CASSSALAGTYEQYF
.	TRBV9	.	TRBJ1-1	TGTGCCAGCAGCTACGGGTCAGACACTGAAGCTTTCTTT	CASSYGSDTEAFF
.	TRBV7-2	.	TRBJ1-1	TGTGCCAGCAGCTTAGGGGCTTCGCCGGGAATGAACACTGAAGCTTTCTTT	CASSLGASPGMNTEAFF